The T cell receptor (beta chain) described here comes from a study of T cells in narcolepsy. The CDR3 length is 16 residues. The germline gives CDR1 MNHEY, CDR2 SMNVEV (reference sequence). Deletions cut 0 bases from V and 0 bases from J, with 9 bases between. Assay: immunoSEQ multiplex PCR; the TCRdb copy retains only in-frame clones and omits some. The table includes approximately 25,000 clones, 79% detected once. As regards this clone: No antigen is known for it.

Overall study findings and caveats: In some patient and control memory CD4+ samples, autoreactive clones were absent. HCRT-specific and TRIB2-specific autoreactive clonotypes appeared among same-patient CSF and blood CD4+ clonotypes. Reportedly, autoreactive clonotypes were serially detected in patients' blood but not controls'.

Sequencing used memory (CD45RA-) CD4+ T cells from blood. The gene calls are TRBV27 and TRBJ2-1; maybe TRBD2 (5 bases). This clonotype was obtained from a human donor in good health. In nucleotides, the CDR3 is TGTGCCAGCAGTTTATCCCTAGGGAGCTCCTACAATGAGCAGTTCTTC. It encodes CASSLSLGSSYNEQFF.